Below are 6 T cell receptor beta chains sequenced from a single sample in a study of Ad26.COV2.S vaccination and SARS-CoV-2 variants. Stated treatment: about 20 received Ad26.COV2.S at low or high dose, single or two shots; about 5 received placebo; per-sample allocation not given. Sampling happened 63 days after the first vaccine or placebo injection. The repertoire was sequenced with immunoSEQ multiplex PCR; TCRdb's copy has only in-frame clones and lacks some. The table includes approximately 350,000 clones, over 75% detected once. This specimen consisted of peripheral blood, obtained in a trial of Ad26.COV2.S vaccine versus placebo. Every receptor here comes from a person between 18 and 65 years old who received the Ad26.COV2.S COVID-19 vaccine or a placebo.

The chain couples TRBV13 to TRBJ1-3, with D hard to call. V was shortened by 3 bases and J by 1 base, with 13 bases between the two germline ends. This CDR3 is built from 16 residues. Germline CDR1 reads PRHDT; CDR2 reads FYEKMQ (reference sequence). This CDR3 reads CASSFRIVGSGNTIYF. The CDR3 nucleotides read TGTGCCAGCAGCTTCCGTATTGTAGGATCTGGAAACACCATATATTTT. The whole variable domain, filled in from reference TRBV13 and TRBJ1-3, reads AAGVIQSPRHLIKEKRETATLKCYPIPRHDTVYWYQQGPGQDPQFLISFYEKMQSDKGSIPDRFSAQQFSDYHSELNMSSLELGDSALYFCASSFRIVGSGNTIYFGEGSWLTVV.

V and J are TRBV7-9 and TRBJ2-3; 7 bases line up with TRBD2. The CDR3 loop spans 16 amino acids. Looked up from germline, CDR1 is SEHNR and CDR2 is FQNEAQ (reference sequence). V was clipped by 1 base and J by 6 bases; unmatched bases: 10. Written as DNA, the CDR3 is TGTGCCAGCAGCTTAGGGGACTACCCAAACCTGGATACGCAGTATTTT. Its protein is CASSLGDYPNLDTQYF.

The rearrangement joins TRBV27 to TRBJ1-5; TRBD1 is a possible D gene (5 bases). Germline V gene lookup returns CDR1 MNHEY and CDR2 SMNVEV (reference sequence). V was pared by 4 bases and J by 3 bases, with 10 bases between. CDR3 length: 14 residues. CDR3 in amino acids: CASSSGPYNQPQHF. The DNA of the CDR3 is TGTGCCAGCAGTTCGGGACCATACAATCAGCCCCAGCATTTT.

As to this clone: An end of the junction does not agree with germline; a read error may underlie this. V gene TRBV9 combines with J gene TRBJ2-2; D possibly matches TRBD1 or TRBD2 (5 bases each). The V gene's germline CDR1 is SGDLS and CDR2 YYNGEE. The CDR3 is 14 amino acids. The CDR3 nucleotides read TGTGCCAGCAGCGTCCAACAGGCTAGCTGGGACCTGTTTTTT. Translated: CASSVQQASWDLFF.

This chain connects TRBV7-6 to TRBJ1-6, with TRBD1 matching 8 bases. CDR1 SGHVS and CDR2 FNYEAQ come from the germline V gene. The CDR3 contains 14 residues. Germline trimming cut 5 bases from V and 9 bases from J; bases unmatched to any gene: 6. The DNA of the CDR3 is TGTGCCAGCAGCACAGGACAGGGTACTTCACCCCTCCACTTT. It encodes CASSTGQGTSPLHF.

The chain has TRBV7-6 and TRBJ2-3; 11 bases line up with TRBD2. Germline V gene sequence: CDR1 SGHVS, CDR2 FNYEAQ. Losses at the gene ends were 5 bases for V and 4 bases for J; bases not matched to a gene: 8. The CDR3 has 16 residues. In DNA form, the CDR3 reads TGTGCCAGCAGCATCCCCGGGACTAGCGGCGCAGATACGCAGTATTTT. As protein: CASSIPGTSGADTQYF.